This passage covers 14 T cell receptor beta chains from one sample sequenced in a study of monozygotic twins with inflammatory bowel disease. From the 5' RACE reads, TCRdb lists one entry per CDR3 protein and no DNA. This listing includes about 440,000 distinct CDR3 sequences. Sequencing was done on a sample of blood. The receptors stem from a human donor with ulcerative colitis or Crohn's disease, or a healthy co-twin of an affected twin (not recorded which).

The V call is TRBV28, the J call TRBJ2-5. The germline V gene has CDR1 MDHEN and CDR2 SYDVKM. The CDR3 runs 11 residues. Here the CDR3 reads CASRKEETQYF.

The CDR3 reads CASSLGVAGEVREQYF. The chain uses TRBV7-8 and TRBJ2-7; TCRdb names TRBD2, which stays unverified in the absence of DNA. Germline V gene data show CDR1 as SGHVS and CDR2 as FQNEAQ. The CDR3 loop spans 16 amino acids.

The chain joins TRBV7-2 to TRBJ2-5; no DNA is available, so the TRBD1 call from TCRdb remains unchecked. CDR1 is SGHTA, CDR2 FQGNSA, per germline. The CDR3 has 15 residues. This CDR3 is CASSLPLGPQETQYF.

The J gene is TRBJ1-2, the V gene TRBV12-3 or TRBV12-4. The CDR3 spans 15 residues. The CDR3 loop reads CASSLGGGGPYGYTF.

The chain carries TRBV9 and TRBJ2-7. Germline loops: CDR1 SGDLS, CDR2 YYNGEE. The CDR3 spans 15 residues. The CDR3 loop is CASSVDSSSAYEQYF.

This chain connects TRBV5-1 to TRBJ2-1. The germline V gene has CDR1 SGHRS and CDR2 YFSETQ. The length of the CDR3 is 14 residues. The CDR3 loop reads CASSLGGAHNEQFF. The full variable domain, its missing parts supplied by reference TRBV5-1 and TRBJ2-1, is KAGVTQTPRYLIKTRGQQVTLSCSPISGHRSVSWYQQTPGQGLQFLFEYFSETQRNKGNFPGRFSGRQFSNSRSEMNVSTLELGDSALYLCASSLGGAHNEQFFGPGTRLTVL.

The V gene is TRBV5-1, the J gene TRBJ1-2; the TCRdb call, TRBD1, lacks DNA for checking. The CDR3 consists of 14 residues. Germline-derived CDR1 and CDR2 are SGHRS and YFSETQ. The CDR3 spells CASSPRTGVYGYTF. Supplemented by reference TRBV5-1 and TRBJ1-2, the full variable domain reads KAGVTQTPRYLIKTRGQQVTLSCSPISGHRSVSWYQQTPGQGLQFLFEYFSETQRNKGNFPGRFSGRQFSNSRSEMNVSTLELGDSALYLCASSPRTGVYGYTFGSGTRLTVV.

The chain has TRBV28 and TRBJ2-7. Germline lookup yields CDR1 MDHEN and CDR2 SYDVKM. This CDR3 is built from 11 residues. The CDR3 sequence is CASSLVSEQYF.

The rearrangement uses TRBV5-1 and TRBJ1-1; TCRdb names TRBD1, which stays unverified in the absence of DNA. Germline-derived CDR1 and CDR2 are SGHRS and YFSETQ. CDR3 length: 15 residues. The CDR3 reads CASSSGTGSNTEAFF. Using reference TRBV5-1 and TRBJ1-1 for the parts outside the CDR3, the full variable domain is KAGVTQTPRYLIKTRGQQVTLSCSPISGHRSVSWYQQTPGQGLQFLFEYFSETQRNKGNFPGRFSGRQFSNSRSEMNVSTLELGDSALYLCASSSGTGSNTEAFFGQGTRLTVV.

The gene calls are TRBV20-1 and TRBJ1-5; the D call from TCRdb, TRBD1, cannot be confirmed without DNA. The length of the CDR3 is 15 residues. Looked up from germline, CDR1 is DFQATT and CDR2 is SNEGSKA (reference sequence). The chain's CDR3 is CSARDSGAGNQPQHF.

The chain recombines TRBV4-1 with TRBJ2-7. The CDR3 has 12 amino acids. The germline V gene encodes CDR1 MGHRA and CDR2 YSYEKL. CDR3 region: CAINRCTYEQYF.

The chain carries TRBV7-2 and TRBJ2-1; TCRdb returns TRBD2, unconfirmable since there is no DNA. The CDR3 sequence is 15 residues long. Germline assignment: CDR1 SGHTA and CDR2 FQGNSA. The chain's CDR3 is CASSLVASDYNEQFF. The full variable domain, in which reference TRBV7-2 and TRBJ2-1 provide the parts outside the CDR3, is GAGVSQSPSNKVTEKGKDVELRCDPISGHTALYWYRQSLGQGLEFLIYFQGNSAPDKSGLPSDRFSAERTGGSVSTLTIQRTQQEDSAVYLCASSLVASDYNEQFFGPGTRLTVL.

V is TRBV12-3 or TRBV12-4 and J is TRBJ2-2; no DNA is available, so the TRBD1 call from TCRdb remains unchecked. The CDR3 is 12 amino acids. CDR3: CASRTGAGELFF.

This chain links TRBV6-1 with TRBJ2-3; the TRBD1 assignment by TCRdb is unverifiable without DNA. CDR3 size: 15 residues. Per the germline V gene, CDR1 is MNHNS and CDR2 is SASEGT. CDR3 protein: CASRSGGADTDTQYF.